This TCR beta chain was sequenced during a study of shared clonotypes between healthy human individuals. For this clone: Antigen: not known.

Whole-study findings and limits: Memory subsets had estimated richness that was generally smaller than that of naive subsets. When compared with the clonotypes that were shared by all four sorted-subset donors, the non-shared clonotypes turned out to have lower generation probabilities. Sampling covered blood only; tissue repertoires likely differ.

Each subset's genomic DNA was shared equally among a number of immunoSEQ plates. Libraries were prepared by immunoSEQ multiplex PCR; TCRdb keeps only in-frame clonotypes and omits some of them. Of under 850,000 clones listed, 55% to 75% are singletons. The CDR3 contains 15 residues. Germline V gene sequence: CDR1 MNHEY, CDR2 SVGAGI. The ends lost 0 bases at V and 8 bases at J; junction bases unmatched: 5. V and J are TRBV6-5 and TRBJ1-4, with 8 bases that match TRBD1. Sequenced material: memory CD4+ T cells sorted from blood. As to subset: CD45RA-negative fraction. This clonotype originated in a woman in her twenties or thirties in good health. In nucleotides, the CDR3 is TGTGCCAGCAGTTACTCCTTGACAGGGGACGAAAAACTGTTTTTT. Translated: CASSYSLTGDEKLFF.